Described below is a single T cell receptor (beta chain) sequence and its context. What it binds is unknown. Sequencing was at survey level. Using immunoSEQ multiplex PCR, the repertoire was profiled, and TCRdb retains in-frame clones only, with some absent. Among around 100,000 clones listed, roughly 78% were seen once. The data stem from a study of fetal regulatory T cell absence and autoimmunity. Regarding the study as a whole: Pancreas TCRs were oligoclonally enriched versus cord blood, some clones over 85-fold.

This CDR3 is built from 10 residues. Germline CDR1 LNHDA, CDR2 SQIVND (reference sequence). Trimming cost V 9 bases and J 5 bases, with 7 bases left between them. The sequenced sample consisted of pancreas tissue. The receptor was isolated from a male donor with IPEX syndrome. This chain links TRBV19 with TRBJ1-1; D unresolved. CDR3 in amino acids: CARVRTEAFF. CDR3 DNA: TGTGCCAGGGTCCGGACTGAAGCTTTCTTT.